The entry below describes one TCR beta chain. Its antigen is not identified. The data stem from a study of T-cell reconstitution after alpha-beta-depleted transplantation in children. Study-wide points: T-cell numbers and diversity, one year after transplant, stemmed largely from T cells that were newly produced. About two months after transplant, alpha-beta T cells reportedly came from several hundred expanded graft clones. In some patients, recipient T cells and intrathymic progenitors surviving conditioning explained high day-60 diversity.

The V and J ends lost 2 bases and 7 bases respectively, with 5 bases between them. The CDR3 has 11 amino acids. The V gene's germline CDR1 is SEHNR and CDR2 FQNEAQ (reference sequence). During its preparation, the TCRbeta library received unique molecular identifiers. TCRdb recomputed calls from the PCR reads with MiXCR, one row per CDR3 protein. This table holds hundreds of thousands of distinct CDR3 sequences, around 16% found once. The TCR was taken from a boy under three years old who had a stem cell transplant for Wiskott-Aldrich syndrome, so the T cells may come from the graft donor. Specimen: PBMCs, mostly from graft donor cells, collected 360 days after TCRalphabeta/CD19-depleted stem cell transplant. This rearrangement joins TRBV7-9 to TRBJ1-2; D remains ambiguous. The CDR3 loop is CASSLFGGYTF. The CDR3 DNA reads TGTGCCAGCAGCTTATTTGGTGGCTACACCTTC.